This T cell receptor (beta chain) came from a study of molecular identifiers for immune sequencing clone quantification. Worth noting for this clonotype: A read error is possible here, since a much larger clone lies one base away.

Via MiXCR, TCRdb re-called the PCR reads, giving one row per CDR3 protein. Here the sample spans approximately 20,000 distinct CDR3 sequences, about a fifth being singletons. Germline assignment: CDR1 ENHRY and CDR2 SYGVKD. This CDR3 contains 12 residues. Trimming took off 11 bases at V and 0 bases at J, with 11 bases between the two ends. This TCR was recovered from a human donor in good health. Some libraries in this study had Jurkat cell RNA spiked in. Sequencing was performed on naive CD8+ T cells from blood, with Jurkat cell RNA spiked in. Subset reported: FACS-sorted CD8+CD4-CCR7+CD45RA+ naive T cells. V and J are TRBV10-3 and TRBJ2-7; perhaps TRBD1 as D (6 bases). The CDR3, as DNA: TGTGCCTCGTGGGACAACTCCTACGAGCAGTACTTC. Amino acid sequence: CASWDNSYEQYF.